Listed below are T cell receptor beta chains from one sample, sequenced in a study of cytomegalovirus exposure and HLA in healthy donors. Measured with immunoSEQ multiplex PCR; TCRdb has only the in-frame clones, and not every one. The profile shows 80,000 or so clones, about 9.5% of them singletons. Sequencing used PBMCs. Receptor source: a man aged 55 to 69 in good health and CMV-seropositive. The CDR3 runs from the conserved cysteine through the conserved F or W. The D gene is left open where the match is weak. Rows may omit the clone size; those that give it use once, few, many or a size class.

d_call: .
v_call: TRBV4-2
j_call: TRBJ1-2
clone_size: few
cdr3_length: 14
cdr3_nt: TGTGCCAGCAGCCAAGAGCAGGGGAACTATGGCTACACCTTC
cdr3_aa: CASSQEQGNYGYTF

d_call: .
v_call: TRBV9
j_call: TRBJ2-1
clone_size: .
cdr3_length: 17
cdr3_nt: TGTGCCAGCAGCGCCCAGTCGATCGAGATAGGAGGTCGGGAGCAGTTCTTC
cdr3_aa: CASSAQSIEIGGREQFF

d_call: .
v_call: TRBV19
j_call: TRBJ2-5
clone_size: few
cdr3_length: 14
cdr3_nt: TGTGCCAGTAGTAACCCCGGGAGTGCAGAGACCCAGTACTTC
cdr3_aa: CASSNPGSAETQYF

d_call: TRBD2
v_call: TRBV6-5
j_call: TRBJ2-1
clone_size: few
cdr3_length: 12
cdr3_nt: TGTGCCAGCAGCGCGACTAGCGGTGAGCAGTTCTTC
cdr3_aa: CASSATSGEQFF

d_call: .
v_call: TRBV10-3
j_call: TRBJ1-1
clone_size: few
cdr3_length: 13
cdr3_nt: TGTGCCATCAGGGGAGGTGAACCGGCTGAAGCTTTCTTT
cdr3_aa: CAIRGGEPAEAFF

d_call: TRBD2
v_call: TRBV28
j_call: TRBJ2-2
clone_size: .
cdr3_length: 16
cdr3_nt: TGTGCCAGCAGTTTTCCGCGGGGGGGGTTCACCGGGGAGCTGTTTTTT
cdr3_aa: CASSFPRGGFTGELFF

d_call: .
v_call: TRBV5-7
j_call: TRBJ2-7
clone_size: few
cdr3_length: 13
cdr3_nt: TGTGCCAGCAGCTCGTTAGCGGCTTACGAGCAGTACTTC
cdr3_aa: CASSSLAAYEQYF

d_call: .
v_call: TRBV28
j_call: TRBJ2-1
clone_size: few
cdr3_length: 16
cdr3_nt: TGTGCCAGCAGTTTGGCGTCCGCGGGACTCTACAATGAGCAGTTCTTC
cdr3_aa: CASSLASAGLYNEQFF

d_call: TRBD1
v_call: TRBV11-2
j_call: TRBJ1-1
clone_size: few
cdr3_length: 14
cdr3_nt: TGTGCCAGCAGCCCCAGACAGGGGGACACTGAAGCTTTCTTT
cdr3_aa: CASSPRQGDTEAFF

d_call: .
v_call: TRBV28
j_call: TRBJ1-2
clone_size: .
cdr3_length: 12
cdr3_nt: TGTGCCAGCAGTTCCTCAGCGAGGGGCTACACCTTC
cdr3_aa: CASSSSARGYTF

d_call: TRBD1
v_call: TRBV5-6
j_call: TRBJ2-5
clone_size: .
cdr3_length: 16
cdr3_nt: TGTGCCAGCAGTCCGAAGGGACAGGCCCTAGGGGAGACCCAGTACTTC
cdr3_aa: CASSPKGQALGETQYF

d_call: .
v_call: TRBV19
j_call: TRBJ1-4
clone_size: .
cdr3_length: 13
cdr3_nt: TGTGCCAGTTTTGGGACTTGGGGGGAAAAACTGTTTTTT
cdr3_aa: CASFGTWGEKLFF

d_call: .
v_call: TRBV28
j_call: TRBJ1-1
clone_size: few
cdr3_length: 12
cdr3_nt: TGTGCCAGCAGGGACTCTATTGCTGAAGCTTTCTTT
cdr3_aa: CASRDSIAEAFF

d_call: .
v_call: TRBV29-1
j_call: TRBJ1-2
clone_size: few
cdr3_length: 11
cdr3_nt: TGCAGCGTTGAGAAGGGGGAAGGCTACACCTTC
cdr3_aa: CSVEKGEGYTF

d_call: TRBD2
v_call: TRBV7-8
j_call: TRBJ2-1
clone_size: few
cdr3_length: 20
cdr3_nt: TGTGCCAGCAGCTTCTATCGTCCTAGCGGGAGGGCCAGCTCTCCGAATGAGCAGTTCTTC
cdr3_aa: CASSFYRPSGRASSPNEQFF

d_call: TRBD2
v_call: TRBV4-2
j_call: TRBJ2-3
clone_size: few
cdr3_length: 17
cdr3_nt: TGTGCCAGCAGTCAAGGGAGGTGGGAGGGCCGCGGAGATACGCAGTATTTT
cdr3_aa: CASSQGRWEGRGDTQYF

d_call: .
v_call: TRBV25-1
j_call: TRBJ1-5
clone_size: few
cdr3_length: 12
cdr3_nt: TGTGCCAGCAATTCAGGGAATCAGCCCCAGCATTTT
cdr3_aa: CASNSGNQPQHF

d_call: TRBD1
v_call: TRBV27
j_call: TRBJ1-1
clone_size: few
cdr3_length: 17
cdr3_nt: TGTGCCAGCAGTTTAAGACAGGGGAAGGGAGGGAACACTGAAGCTTTCTTT
cdr3_aa: CASSLRQGKGGNTEAFF

d_call: .
v_call: TRBV7-7
j_call: TRBJ1-3
clone_size: few
cdr3_length: 13
cdr3_nt: TGTGCTAGCAGCTTAAGTGGAAGCGGCACCATATATTTT
cdr3_aa: CASSLSGSGTIYF

d_call: TRBD1
v_call: TRBV5-1
j_call: TRBJ2-1
clone_size: few
cdr3_length: 11
cdr3_nt: TGCGCCAGCAGCGGGGACAGAGAGCAGTTCTTC
cdr3_aa: CASSGDREQFF

d_call: TRBD2
v_call: TRBV14
j_call: TRBJ2-4
clone_size: .
cdr3_length: 14
cdr3_nt: TGTGCCAGCAGCCAAAGGCTAGCGGGCAACATTCAGTACTTC
cdr3_aa: CASSQRLAGNIQYF

d_call: .
v_call: TRBV25-1
j_call: TRBJ2-3
clone_size: few
cdr3_length: 15
cdr3_nt: TGTGCCAGCAGTGAAATAGGGGGAGCAACAGATACGCAGTATTTT
cdr3_aa: CASSEIGGATDTQYF

d_call: TRBD1
v_call: TRBV5-8
j_call: TRBJ1-3
clone_size: few
cdr3_length: 15
cdr3_nt: TGTGCCAGCCGCCGGGACAGGGCCATTGGAAACACCATATATTTT
cdr3_aa: CASRRDRAIGNTIYF

d_call: TRBD1
v_call: TRBV7-3
j_call: TRBJ2-5
clone_size: .
cdr3_length: 15
cdr3_nt: TGTGCCAGCAGCCCCGGGACAGGGGTCCAAGAGACCCAGTACTTC
cdr3_aa: CASSPGTGVQETQYF

d_call: .
v_call: TRBV10-3
j_call: TRBJ1-1
clone_size: .
cdr3_length: 12
cdr3_nt: TGTGCCATCAGTGAGGGAGGGATGCGAGCTTTCTTT
cdr3_aa: CAISEGGMRAFF

d_call: TRBD2
v_call: TRBV2
j_call: TRBJ2-1
clone_size: .
cdr3_length: 16
cdr3_nt: TGTGCCAGCAGCGAAGCGTTGGCGGGAGCCTACAATGAGCAGTTCTTC
cdr3_aa: CASSEALAGAYNEQFF

d_call: .
v_call: TRBV19
j_call: TRBJ2-2
clone_size: .
cdr3_length: 14
cdr3_nt: TGTGCCAGTAGTATCGGTCCCCGCACCGGGGAGCTGTTTTTT
cdr3_aa: CASSIGPRTGELFF

d_call: .
v_call: TRBV2
j_call: TRBJ2-3
clone_size: .
cdr3_length: 16
cdr3_nt: TGTGCCAGCAGCCCCTTAAGGGAGGCCCCCACAGATACGCAGTATTTT
cdr3_aa: CASSPLREAPTDTQYF

d_call: .
v_call: TRBV7-9
j_call: TRBJ2-1
clone_size: .
cdr3_length: 13
cdr3_nt: TGTGCCAGCAGCTTAGATGCGGACAATGAGCAGTTCTTC
cdr3_aa: CASSLDADNEQFF

d_call: .
v_call: TRBV13
j_call: TRBJ2-6
clone_size: .
cdr3_length: 13
cdr3_nt: TGTGCCAGCACCCTCTCTGGGGCCAACGTCCTGACTTTC
cdr3_aa: CASTLSGANVLTF

d_call: .
v_call: TRBV7-2
j_call: TRBJ2-7
clone_size: .
cdr3_length: 11
cdr3_nt: TGTGCCAGCAGTCTCTCCTACGAGCAGTACTTC
cdr3_aa: CASSLSYEQYF

d_call: .
v_call: TRBV18
j_call: TRBJ1-2
clone_size: .
cdr3_length: 14
cdr3_nt: TGTGCCAGCTCACCCCCTCAAGAGGACTATGGCTACACCTTC
cdr3_aa: CASSPPQEDYGYTF

d_call: TRBD2
v_call: TRBV19
j_call: TRBJ2-1
clone_size: few
cdr3_length: 17
cdr3_nt: TGTGCCAGTAGTACCCGGTGGGGTGAATCGGGAGGCAATGAGCAGTTCTTC
cdr3_aa: CASSTRWGESGGNEQFF

d_call: .
v_call: TRBV7-3
j_call: TRBJ2-3
clone_size: .
cdr3_length: 14
cdr3_nt: TGTGCCAGCAGCTTAAAGGCTCACGGCGGAGCGCAGTATTTT
cdr3_aa: CASSLKAHGGAQYF

d_call: .
v_call: TRBV19
j_call: TRBJ2-1
clone_size: .
cdr3_length: 16
cdr3_nt: TGTGCCAGTAGTCGGTACAGGACCTTCTCCTACAATGAGCAGTTCTTC
cdr3_aa: CASSRYRTFSYNEQFF

d_call: TRBD1
v_call: TRBV27
j_call: TRBJ1-1
clone_size: .
cdr3_length: 14
cdr3_nt: TGTGCCAGCAGTGAACAGGGGGCCGAGGGTGAAGCTTTCTTT
cdr3_aa: CASSEQGAEGEAFF

d_call: TRBD2
v_call: TRBV19
j_call: TRBJ2-6
clone_size: few
cdr3_length: 17
cdr3_nt: TGTGCCAGTGTAGCGGGGGCGCATATCTCTGGGGCCAACGTCCTGACTTTC
cdr3_aa: CASVAGAHISGANVLTF